These T cell receptor beta chains were read from a single sample in a study of control samples from healthy donors and cancer patients. Measured with immunoSEQ multiplex PCR; TCRdb has only the in-frame clones, and not every one. The table lists 93,000 or so clones, around nine tenths of them singletons. The sample was PBMCs. The origin of the receptors is a man aged 55 to 70 with lung cancer. Each CDR3 is given with its conserved first and last residue. The order of the fields is J gene, D gene, clone size, V gene, CDR3 DNA, CDR3 protein. D genes are given only for firm matches. Where a row states a size, it is once, few, many or the class of an expanded clone; other rows omit it.

TRBJ1-1	.	.	TRBV30	TGTGCCTGGAGTGGGACCTGGGACACTGAAGCTTTCTTT	CAWSGTWDTEAFF
TRBJ2-1	.	.	TRBV6-2/TRBV6-3	TGTGCCAGCAGTTACCTTTCGTACAATGAGCAGTTCTTC	CASSYLSYNEQFF
TRBJ1-2	.	.	TRBV7-2	TGTGCCAGCAGCTTAGTGGCGAGATTAAGCTATGGCTACACCTTC	CASSLVARLSYGYTF
TRBJ2-7	TRBD1	.	TRBV5-4	TGTGCCAGCAGCCCTGGACAGGGGTACTACGAGCAGTGCTTC	CASSPGQGYYEQCF
TRBJ2-5	.	.	TRBV24-1	TGTGCCACCAGTGATTTGTTAAAAGGGACCCAGTACTTC	CATSDLLKGTQYF
TRBJ2-2	.	.	TRBV4-1	TGCGCCAGCAGCCAAGAGTCCAGGGAAGTGACCGGGGAGCTGTTTTTT	CASSQESREVTGELFF
TRBJ2-5	.	.	TRBV7-7	TGTGCCAGCAGCCCACCTGGGGAGACCCAGTACTTC	CASSPPGETQYF
TRBJ2-2	.	.	TRBV13	TGTGCCAGCCCTCAGGGGCGGTACACCGGGGAGCTGTTTTTT	CASPQGRYTGELFF
TRBJ2-2	.	few	TRBV7-2	TGTGCCAGCAGCTTAGGGGGCACAACTAGAACCGGGGAGCTGTTTTTT	CASSLGGTTRTGELFF
TRBJ2-3	TRBD2	.	TRBV12-5	TGTGCTAGTGGTTTGACACGAGACGGACTAGCGGTACCTCAAGATACGCAGTATTTT	CASGLTRDGLAVPQDTQYF
TRBJ2-5	TRBD2	.	TRBV5-4	TGTGCCAGCAGCTTGTTCGGGAGGGGAGAGACCCAGTACTTC	CASSLFGRGETQYF
TRBJ1-1	.	.	TRBV6-6	TGTGCCAGTGGGGGGGGCACTGAAGCTTTCTTT	CASGGGTEAFF
TRBJ2-7	.	.	TRBV12-3/TRBV12-4	TGTGCCAGCAGCCAAATACCTTACGAGCAGTACTTC	CASSQIPYEQYF
TRBJ1-2	.	.	TRBV29-1	TGCAGCGTTGAGAACAGCTTTCAGAACTATGGCTACACCTTC	CSVENSFQNYGYTF
TRBJ1-5	.	.	TRBV6-5	TGTGCCAGCAGTCCTTCATTGACAGTCAATCAGCCCCAGCATTTT	CASSPSLTVNQPQHF
TRBJ1-4	.	.	TRBV2	TGTGCCAGCAGTGATGCGTCGGCAACTAATGAAAAACTGTTTTTT	CASSDASATNEKLFF
TRBJ2-5	TRBD2	.	TRBV5-5	TGTGCCAGCAGCTTGAGTGTTCGGACTAGCGGCCAAGAGACCCAGTACTTC	CASSLSVRTSGQETQYF
TRBJ2-3	.	.	TRBV12-3/TRBV12-4	TGTGCCAGCAGTTTCTCGGATACGCAGTATTTT	CASSFSDTQYF
TRBJ2-7	.	.	TRBV29-1	TGCAGCGTCGCAATAAAAAAACCAGGGACCGCTATTTCCTACGAGCAGTACTTC	CSVAIKKPGTAISYEQYF
TRBJ1-2	.	.	TRBV5-7	TGTGCCAGCAGCTTCTCCAGGAGGCAGAACTATGGCTACACCTTC	CASSFSRRQNYGYTF
TRBJ1-1	.	.	TRBV7-3	TGTGCCAGCAGGAAAGCCGGGAACTCGAACACTGAAGCTTTCTTT	CASRKAGNSNTEAFF
TRBJ1-1	.	.	TRBV7-2	TGTGCCAGCAGCTTAGTCAGGACGGGCGCTGAAGCTTTCTTT	CASSLVRTGAEAFF
TRBJ2-7	.	.	TRBV9	TGTGCCAGCAGCGGAGACGGGGATCCTCGGAACGAGCAGTACTTC	CASSGDGDPRNEQYF
TRBJ1-5	.	.	TRBV9	TGTGCCAGCAGCGGGACGGACGGGGGGCGCCAGCCCCAGCATTTT	CASSGTDGGRQPQHF
TRBJ1-1	TRBD1	.	TRBV5-1	TGCGCCAGCAGCTTCACTGACAGGGGGCAAACTGAAGCTTTCTTT	CASSFTDRGQTEAFF
TRBJ2-7	.	.	TRBV30	TGTGCCTGGAGCCGGGGATGGAATAGGGACACCTACGAGCAGTACTTC	CAWSRGWNRDTYEQYF